The 29 T cell receptor beta chains presented below share a single source sample, sequenced in a study of T cell responses to AZD1222 COVID-19 vaccine. Assay: immunoSEQ multiplex PCR; the TCRdb copy retains only in-frame clones and omits some. The sample records about 160,000 clones, just over 90% being singletons. This material consisted of peripheral blood, taken on day 0 of MenACWY control vaccination. Receptors originate from an adult in good health.

The chain combines TRBV5-1 with TRBJ2-7, with D perhaps matching TRBD2 (5 bases). From germline, CDR1 is SGHRS and CDR2 YFSETQ. The CDR3 loop spans 15 amino acids. Trimming shortened V by 0 bases and J by 9 bases, and 19 bases separated the two germline ends. Written as DNA, the CDR3 is TGCGCCAGCAGCTTGGCCGGGGTCGGGTACTCATGGCAGTACTTC. Translated, it gives CASSLAGVGYSWQYF.

This sequence joins TRBV12-3 or TRBV12-4 and TRBJ1-5; D remains ambiguous. This CDR3 region has 13 residues. V was shortened by 2 bases and J by 11 bases, with 13 bases between the two germline ends. The DNA for the CDR3 is TGTGCCAGCAGTTTAACTGAACGTCCAGCCCAGCATTTT. Translation gives CASSLTERPAQHF.

The chain joins TRBV29-1 to TRBJ1-1; 7 nucleotides align to TRBD1. The CDR3 contains 14 residues. Germline CDR1 SQVTM, CDR2 ANQGSEA. V trimming: 7 bases; J trimming: 5 bases; junction bases outside the gene matches: 13. The CDR3 reads CSARGTESGTEAFF. DNA for the CDR3: TGCAGCGCAAGAGGGACAGAGAGTGGGACTGAAGCTTTCTTT.

The CDR3 loop is CASSGRDRGSLSTQYF. CDR3 DNA: TGTGCCAGCAGCGGCCGGGACAGGGGGTCCCTGAGTACGCAGTATTTT. The chain links TRBV14 to TRBJ2-3; 11 nucleotides align to TRBD1. J was trimmed by 8 bases and V by 5 bases; bases with no gene match: 12. Germline V lookup: CDR1 SGHDN, CDR2 FVKESK. The CDR3 consists of 16 residues.

This clone was seen only once. The V gene is TRBV19, the J gene TRBJ1-2, with D perhaps TRBD1 (5 bases). Germline V gene lookup returns CDR1 LNHDA and CDR2 SQIVND (reference sequence). The ends were cut back, 3 bases at V and 4 bases at J, with 9 bases in the middle. CDR3 length: 13 residues. The CDR3 DNA reads TGTGCCAGTAGTATGCGGACACTCTATGGCTACACCTTC. It specifies CASSMRTLYGYTF.

The chain uses TRBV11-2 and TRBJ1-1; weak D call: TRBD1 (6 bases). Trimming removed 5 bases at V and 2 bases at J, with 15 bases between. The CDR3 length is 15 residues. CDR1 and CDR2 (germline): SGHAT, FQNNGV. CDR3 DNA: TGTGCCAGCAGCGCACTACAGGGTAGCAACACTGAAGCTTTCTTT. Its translation: CASSALQGSNTEAFF. The full variable domain, its missing parts supplied by reference TRBV11-2 and TRBJ1-1, is EAGVAQSPRYKIIEKRQSVAFWCNPISGHATLYWYQQILGQGPKLLIQFQNNGVVDDSQLPKDRFSAERLKGVDSTLKIQPAKLEDSAVYLCASSALQGSNTEAFFGQGTRLTVV.

This clone came up once. This chain joins TRBV15 and TRBJ1-1, with D possibly TRBD1 on 6 matching bases. Germline V gene sequence: CDR1 LNHNV, CDR2 YYDKDF (reference sequence). Deletions cut 0 bases from V and 5 bases from J, with 10 bases between. The CDR3 covers 14 residues. This chain's CDR3 is CATSREGGGTEAFF. In nucleotides, the CDR3 is TGTGCCACCAGCAGAGAAGGAGGGGGGACTGAAGCTTTCTTT. Combining the CDR3 with reference TRBV15 and TRBJ1-1 gives the whole variable domain DAMVIQNPRYQVTQFGKPVTLSCSQTLNHNVMYWYQQKSSQAPKLLFHYYDKDFNNEADTPDNFQSRRPNTSFCFLDIRSPGLGDTAMYLCATSREGGGTEAFFGQGTRLTVV.

The chain joins TRBV27 to TRBJ2-2; D tentatively fits TRBD1 or TRBD2 (6 bases each). CDR3 length equals 14 residues. Trimming left V 8 bases short and J 8 bases short, with 18 bases between. Per the germline V gene, CDR1 is MNHEY and CDR2 is SMNVEV (reference sequence). The CDR3 nucleotides read TGTGCCAGCCGGCGGGACACCGGGGCTGGGGAGCTGTTTTTT. This translates into CASRRDTGAGELFF.

V usage is TRBV5-1 and J usage is TRBJ2-2, with TRBD2 matching 7 bases. The CDR3 runs 15 residues. The V and J ends lost 4 bases and 8 bases, in that order; junction bases with no gene match: 11. Germline V lookup: CDR1 SGHRS, CDR2 YFSETQ. The CDR3, as DNA: TGCGCCAGCAGCGCCTCTAGCGGCCCACGGGGGGAGCTGTTTTTT. It codes for CASSASSGPRGELFF.

The chain combines TRBV15 with TRBJ1-5; D is unresolved. This CDR3 comprises 13 residues. V lost 0 bases to trimming and J lost 7 bases, with 7 bases between them. Germline CDR1 LNHNV, CDR2 YYDKDF (reference sequence). The CDR3 loop reads CATSRDRGQPQHF. The CDR3 coding sequence is TGTGCCACCAGCAGAGATAGAGGGCAGCCCCAGCATTTT.

V and J are TRBV18 and TRBJ2-3; D gene uncertain. Germline V gene data show CDR1 as KGHSH and CDR2 as LQKENI. V dropped 2 bases and J dropped 5 bases, with 14 bases sitting between them. The CDR3 spans 15 residues. CDR3 bases: TGTGCCAGCTCACCAGGGATCGGGTTGGGAGATACGCAGTATTTT. The encoded protein is CASSPGIGLGDTQYF.

The genes are TRBV7-3 and TRBJ1-6; possible D gene TRBD1, 6 bases. With 5 bases removed from V and 0 bases from J, the gap between germline ends came to 8 bases. This CDR3 spans 15 amino acids. Looked up from germline, CDR1 is SGHTA and CDR2 is FQGTGA. The CDR3, as DNA: TGTGCCAGCAGCACGGACAGCTCCTATAATTCACCCCTCCACTTT. Translated: CASSTDSSYNSPLHF.

This clone occurred once. The rearrangement joins TRBV15 to TRBJ2-1, with 7 positions matching TRBD2. CDR1 LNHNV and CDR2 YYDKDF come from the germline V gene (reference sequence). V was pared by 0 bases and J by 2 bases, with 1 base of the junction left unmatched. The CDR3 length is 15 residues. CDR3 DNA: TGTGCCACCAGCAGAGATCTAGCGGCCTACAATGAGCAGTTCTTC. It yields the protein CATSRDLAAYNEQFF. The full variable domain, completed using reference TRBV15 and TRBJ2-1, is DAMVIQNPRYQVTQFGKPVTLSCSQTLNHNVMYWYQQKSSQAPKLLFHYYDKDFNNEADTPDNFQSRRPNTSFCFLDIRSPGLGDTAMYLCATSRDLAAYNEQFFGPGTRLTVL.

The chain couples TRBV27 to TRBJ2-7, with 11 bases that match TRBD2. Germline-derived CDR1 and CDR2 are MNHEY and SMNVEV (reference sequence). The CDR3 length is 14 residues. With V trimmed by 1 base and J by 6 bases, 2 bases remained unmatched. The CDR3: CASSLLAGGPEQYF. As DNA, the CDR3 is TGTGCCAGCAGTTTATTAGCGGGAGGGCCCGAGCAGTACTTC.

The V gene is TRBV28, the J gene TRBJ2-1; 10 bases map to TRBD1. Germline CDR1 MDHEN, CDR2 SYDVKM. V was pared by 6 bases and J by 8 bases, with 10 bases of the junction left unmatched. The CDR3 totals 15 residues. For the CDR3, the DNA is TGTGCCAGCAGCACCGGACAGGGGGGAGGGTATGAGCAGTTCTTC. Protein sequence: CASSTGQGGGYEQFF.

This chain uses TRBV7-3 with TRBJ2-3; D gene unclear. The germline V and J ends were trimmed by 3 bases and 0 bases, with 10 bases remaining between them. The germline V gene encodes CDR1 SGHTA and CDR2 FQGTGA. The CDR3 length is 15 residues. The CDR3 reads CASSLAHSSTDTQYF. The CDR3 DNA reads as TGTGCCAGCAGCTTGGCTCATTCTAGCACAGATACGCAGTATTTT.

The rearrangement uses TRBV5-4 and TRBJ1-2; D unclear. Germline CDR1 and CDR2: SGHNT and YYREEE (reference sequence). The CDR3 loop spans 15 amino acids. V was trimmed by 3 bases and J by 3 bases, leaving 15 bases between them. The CDR3 spells CASSSDPDGYYGYTF. The CDR3 DNA reads TGTGCCAGCAGCTCTGACCCGGACGGTTACTATGGCTACACCTTC. The entire variable domain, with the rest obtained from reference TRBV5-4 and TRBJ1-2, is as follows: ETGVTQSPTHLIKTRGQQVTLRCSSQSGHNTVSWYQQALGQGPQFIFQYYREEENGRGNFPPRFSGLQFPNYSSELNVNALELDDSALYLCASSSDPDGYYGYTFGSGTRLTVV.

The chain has TRBV19 and TRBJ1-2, with a weak D call TRBD1 (5 bases). V was clipped by 3 bases and J by 2 bases, with 7 bases between them. CDR3 length equals 13 residues. Germline-derived CDR1 and CDR2 are LNHDA and SQIVND (reference sequence). The CDR3 sequence: CASSMRDNYGYTF. The CDR3 region has the DNA TGTGCCAGTAGTATGAGGGACAACTATGGCTACACCTTC. Using reference TRBV19 and TRBJ1-2 for the parts outside the CDR3, the full variable domain is DGGITQSPKYLFRKEGQNVTLSCEQNLNHDAMYWYRQDPGQGLRLIYYSQIVNDFQKGDIAEGYSVSREKKESFPLTVTSAQKNPTAFYLCASSMRDNYGYTFGSGTRLTVV.

As DNA, the CDR3 is TGTGCCAGCAGCCAACAGGGGGCGACTTGGACAGATACGCAGTATTTT. It is translated as CASSQQGATWTDTQYF. The chain couples TRBV7-9 to TRBJ2-3; TRBD1 matches 9 bases. Germline V CDR1 and CDR2: SEHNR, FQNEAQ (reference sequence). The CDR3 consists of 16 residues. V shed 5 bases and J 3 bases; nucleotides not matched to a gene: 9.

J is TRBJ2-1 and V is TRBV18, with D perhaps matching TRBD2 (6 bases). The CDR3 is 16 amino acids. Trimming took 6 bases from V and 5 from J, leaving 20 bases between them. Germline assignment: CDR1 KGHSH and CDR2 LQKENI. In nucleotides, the CDR3 is TGTGCCAGCTCTCCCCGGGACTTCTCGGACAACAATGAGCAGTTCTTC. This codes for CASSPRDFSDNNEQFF.

The count of this clone is one. This sequence joins TRBV25-1 and TRBJ1-5; D gene ambiguous. Germline V gene data show CDR1 as MGHDK and CDR2 as SYGVNS. V was shortened by 6 bases and J by 1 base, with 13 bases between the two germline ends. This CDR3 region has 15 residues. The CDR3 coding sequence is TGTGCCAGCAGGGTGTCGAAAGGGAGCAATCAGCCCCAGCATTTT. This sequence encodes CASRVSKGSNQPQHF.

This sequence joins TRBV5-3 and TRBJ2-7, with TRBD2 identical over 8 bases. TRBV5-3 has ORF status, its function being uncertain. This CDR3 has 14 residues. V shed 1 base and J 9 bases; nucleotides not matched to a gene: 9. The CDR3 nucleotides read TGTGCCAGAAGCTTGTGCCAGCGGGAGACCTCGCAGTACTTC. Its protein product is CARSLCQRETSQYF.

This chain links TRBV30 with TRBJ1-2; D not certain. Looked up from germline, CDR1 is GTSNPN and CDR2 is SVGIG (reference sequence). The CDR3 runs 10 residues. V was pared by 0 bases and J by 6 bases, with 2 bases between. The CDR3 sequence is CAWSVNGYTF. For the CDR3, the DNA is TGTGCCTGGAGTGTGAATGGCTACACCTTC.

A remark on this clone: Other nucleotide sequences from this sample produce the same CDR3. The rearrangement links TRBV29-1 to TRBJ2-7, with D unresolved. Germline CDR1 is SQVTM and CDR2 is ANQGSEA. Trimming took 4 bases from V and 0 from J, leaving 4 bases between them. The CDR3 has 11 amino acids. The CDR3 DNA sequence: TGCAGCGTTGGGGGCTCCTACGAGCAGTACTTC. Protein sequence: CSVGGSYEQYF.

The gene calls are TRBV14 and TRBJ1-1, with no clear D. The CDR3 is 13 residues long. V lost 1 base to trimming and J lost 4 bases, with 7 bases between them. Per the germline V gene, CDR1 is SGHDN and CDR2 is FVKESK. The CDR3, as DNA: TGTGCCAGCAGCCAAGTGGGGTCCACTGAAGCTTTCTTT. Protein sequence: CASSQVGSTEAFF. The variable domain in full, with the rest retrieved from reference TRBV14 and TRBJ1-1, is EAGVTQFPSHSVIEKGQTVTLRCDPISGHDNLYWYRRVMGKEIKFLLHFVKESKQDESGMPNNRFLAERTGGTYSTLKVQPAELEDSGVYFCASSQVGSTEAFFGQGTRLTVV.

This chain uses TRBV9 with TRBJ2-1, with D perhaps TRBD1 (6 bases). Looked up from germline, CDR1 is SGDLS and CDR2 is YYNGEE. CDR3 length: 16 residues. Trimming took off 5 bases at V and 8 bases at J, with 23 bases between the two ends. CDR3 region: CASRSHRDKPEDEQFF. Written as DNA, the CDR3 is TGTGCCAGCAGGTCCCACCGGGACAAGCCTGAGGATGAGCAGTTCTTC.

The chain employs TRBV27 and TRBJ1-4; 10 bases fit TRBD1. Germline CDR1 MNHEY, CDR2 SMNVEV (reference sequence). The junction had 10 bases not matched to a gene; V was cut back by 4 bases and J by 8 bases. The CDR3 consists of 16 residues. The CDR3 coding sequence is TGTGCCAGCAGTTGGGGACAGGGGCCCCTTATAGAAAAACTGTTTTTT. The encoded protein is CASSWGQGPLIEKLFF.

J is TRBJ1-5 and V is TRBV29-1; 9 positions match TRBD1. Looked up from germline, CDR1 is SQVTM and CDR2 is ANQGSEA. This CDR3 comprises 15 residues. With V trimmed by 5 bases and J by 2 bases, 7 bases remained unmatched. The CDR3 bases are TGCAGCGTTTCGGTGGGACAGGGAGGCAATCAGCCCCAGCATTTT. Its protein is CSVSVGQGGNQPQHF. Supplemented by reference TRBV29-1 and TRBJ1-5, the full variable domain reads SAVISQKPSRDICQRGTSLTIQCQVDSQVTMMFWYRQQPGQSLTLIATANQGSEATYESGFVIDKFPISRPNLTFSTLTVSNMSPEDSSIYLCSVSVGQGGNQPQHFGDGTRLSIL.

The CDR3 sequence is CASSESAGTVIEQYF. As DNA, the CDR3 is TGTGCCAGCAGCGAGTCGGCGGGGACCGTTATAGAGCAGTACTTC. V gene TRBV7-2 combines with J gene TRBJ2-7; possible D gene TRBD2, 6 bases. The CDR3 extends over 15 amino acids. V shed 5 bases and J shed 7 bases, with 21 bases lying between them. CDR1 SGHTA and CDR2 FQGNSA come from the germline V gene. Complete variable domain (other parts from reference TRBV7-2 and TRBJ2-7): GAGVSQSPSNKVTEKGKDVELRCDPISGHTALYWYRQSLGQGLEFLIYFQGNSAPDKSGLPSDRFSAERTGGSVSTLTIQRTQQEDSAVYLCASSESAGTVIEQYFGPGTRLTVT.